The subject of this entry is one T cell receptor beta chain. These data belong to a study of blood T cell repertoires in COVID-19. Study background: Samples of COVID-19 (acute and convalescent) were obtained from the United States, Italy and Spain. PBMCs, B-cell-depleted T cells, or T cells were the source of the cDNA or gDNA that made up the material.

Germline V gene sequence: CDR1 SGDLS, CDR2 YYNGEE. J gave up 6 bases and V 1 base, and 6 bases lay outside the gene matches. The CDR3 runs to 15 residues. Original methodology: The assay estimated nucleated cells by amplifying reference gene primers. This table comes from immunoSEQ multiplex PCR, and its TCRdb copy is limited to in-frame clones, with some not included. V and J calls and clone size are as listed in that table; D and trimming were resolved from the DNA. This repertoire shows more than 200,000 clones, under 90% found once; its top ten account for around 4%. Sequencing input: peripheral blood. The TCR sequence derives from a man in his sixties with acute or convalescent COVID-19. The rearrangement joins TRBV9 to TRBJ1-3, with 8 bases lining up with TRBD1. CDR3 residues: CASSVMTGVANTIYF. The CDR3 region has the DNA TGTGCCAGCAGCGTAATGACAGGGGTAGCAAACACCATATATTTT.